The 4 T cell receptor beta chains given below trace back to one sample, sequenced in a study of T cell responses to AZD1222 COVID-19 vaccine (TCRdb year 2021). The method behind the library was the immunoSEQ multiplex PCR assay. What TCRdb holds here is the immuneACCESS table cut down to in-frame rearrangements. Part of the clones is not present; checked against another copy, under half of the missing clones reflect an unresolved V gene, and the others are unexplained. This sample is represented by roughly 100,000 clones; 91% of them were singletons. The ten largest clones represent 35% to 50% of the sample. Taken with the paper, the label for time point translates to: baseline before first vaccination. Sequences were derived from peripheral blood, sampled on day 0 of AZD1222 vaccination. The receptors were gathered from an adult in good health.

The chain recombines TRBV24-1 with TRBJ1-5, with 10 nucleotides matching TRBD1. Germline V gene sequence: CDR1 KGHDR, CDR2 SFDVKD. J lost 2 bases, V lost 4 bases, and 7 bases had no gene match. The CDR3 consists of 17 residues. CDR3 DNA sequence: TGTGCCACCAGTGACCCACGGACAGGGGGGGGCAATCAGCCCCAGCATTTT. It translates to CATSDPRTGGGNQPQHF.

A single count supports this clone. The chain combines TRBV7-8 with TRBJ2-1; TRBD2 is a possible D gene (5 bases). Trimming removed 4 bases at V and 0 bases at J, with 16 bases between. The CDR3 contains 17 residues. Germline lookup yields CDR1 SGHVS and CDR2 FQNEAQ. The DNA of the CDR3 is TGTGCCAGCAGCTCTTGGTTAGCGACCGACTCCTACAATGAGCAGTTCTTC. Its translation: CASSSWLATDSYNEQFF.

The chain combines TRBV24-1 with TRBJ2-3; no reliable D call. V was shortened by 3 bases and J by 1 base, with 13 bases between the two germline ends. Germline V gene data show CDR1 as KGHDR and CDR2 as SFDVKD. CDR3 length equals 16 residues. The CDR3: CATSDPLGTGTDTQYF. As DNA, the CDR3 is TGTGCCACCAGTGATCCGCTAGGAACGGGCACAGATACGCAGTATTTT.

This clone appeared a few times. The gene calls are TRBV28 and TRBJ2-7; unclear D gene. The CDR3 consists of 10 residues. V dropped 5 bases and J dropped 8 bases, with 7 bases sitting between them. Germline V gives CDR1 MDHEN, CDR2 SYDVKM. The CDR3 DNA reads TGTGCCAGCAGTGGCCGGAAGCAGTACTTC. Translated: CASSGRKQYF. Full variable domain (outside the CDR3, taken from reference TRBV28 and TRBJ2-7): DVKVTQSSRYLVKRTGEKVFLECVQDMDHENMFWYRQDPGLGLRLIYFSYDVKMKEKGDIPEGYSVSREKKERFSLILESASTNQTSMYLCASSGRKQYFGPGTRLTVT.